Below are 14 T cell receptor beta chains sequenced from a single sample in a study of beta chain features in type 1 diabetes. The entirety of the isolated RNA underwent reverse transcription, so expressed TCRB transcripts were sequenced. Generated by immunoSEQ multiplex PCR, the TCRdb table keeps only in-frame clones and is missing some. The table has fewer than 250,000 clones, about 70% seen once. Sample: naive CD4+ T cells from blood. The receptor set was obtained from a man younger than 40 in good health.

The genes are TRBV5-1 and TRBJ2-1; 7 bases align to TRBD1. Germline assignment: CDR1 SGHRS and CDR2 YFSETQ. The junction had 5 bases not matched to a gene; V was cut back by 4 bases and J by 7 bases. CDR3 length: 13 amino acids. The CDR3 spells CASSIRQGNEQFF. As DNA, the CDR3 is TGCGCCAGCAGCATTCGACAGGGAAATGAGCAGTTCTTC. The full variable domain, completed using reference TRBV5-1 and TRBJ2-1, is KAGVTQTPRYLIKTRGQQVTLSCSPISGHRSVSWYQQTPGQGLQFLFEYFSETQRNKGNFPGRFSGRQFSNSRSEMNVSTLELGDSALYLCASSIRQGNEQFFGPGTRLTVL.

This chain joins TRBV29-1 and TRBJ2-2; D unresolved. V was cut by 4 bases and J by 0 bases, with 9 bases left in between. CDR3 length equals 14 residues. Germline CDR1 reads SQVTM; CDR2 reads ANQGSEA. CDR3 in amino acids: CSVGRNSNTGELFF. CDR3 in DNA: TGCAGCGTTGGGCGGAACTCGAACACCGGGGAGCTGTTTTTT.

The rearrangement uses TRBV6-6 and TRBJ2-4; no reliable D call. The V gene's germline CDR1 is MNHNY and CDR2 SVGAGI (reference sequence). The CDR3 is 16 residues long. The ends were cut back, 4 bases at V and 0 bases at J, with 13 bases in the middle. The CDR3 loop is CASSFARDLAKNIQYF. In DNA form, the CDR3 reads TGTGCCAGCAGTTTCGCCAGAGATCTAGCCAAAAACATTCAGTACTTC.

This rearrangement joins TRBV9 to TRBJ2-3, with 7 positions matching TRBD2. Germline lookup yields CDR1 SGDLS and CDR2 YYNGEE. The CDR3 spans 14 residues. J gave up 6 bases and V 5 bases, and 9 bases lay outside the gene matches. The CDR3 spells CASSGGSFSDTQYF. Written as DNA, the CDR3 is TGTGCCAGCAGTGGCGGGAGTTTTTCGGATACGCAGTATTTT.

This chain uses TRBV28 with TRBJ2-3; D uncertain. Germline CDR1 reads MDHEN; CDR2 reads SYDVKM. The CDR3 totals 12 residues. The V gene lost 7 bases and the J gene lost 9 bases, with 14 bases spanning the gap. CDR3 in DNA: TGTGCCAGCACCACTGGAATGATAACGCAGTATTTT. Translated, it gives CASTTGMITQYF.

The V gene is TRBV5-1, the J gene TRBJ2-3; 8 bases map to TRBD2. Germline CDR1 SGHRS, CDR2 YFSETQ. Losses at the gene ends were 2 bases for V and 0 bases for J; bases not matched to a gene: 5. This CDR3 comprises 16 residues. CDR3 DNA: TGCGCCAGCAGCTTTAGCGGGATTGGTAGCACAGATACGCAGTATTTT. As protein: CASSFSGIGSTDTQYF.

The chain's CDR3 is CASSLGVGGSEKLFF. The CDR3 DNA reads TGTGCCAGCAGCTTAGGGGTTGGAGGGAGTGAAAAACTGTTTTTT. The chain joins TRBV7-9 to TRBJ1-4; D is ambiguous. The CDR3 consists of 15 residues. Germline V gene sequence: CDR1 SEHNR, CDR2 FQNEAQ (reference sequence). V lost 1 base to trimming and J lost 7 bases, with 13 bases between them.

The genes are TRBV30 and TRBJ2-7; 7 bases match TRBD2. Germline CDR1 GTSNPN, CDR2 SVGIG (reference sequence). The CDR3 extends over 11 amino acids. CDR3 nucleotides: TGTGTTAGCGGGTCTTCCTACGAGCAGTACTTC. Amino acid sequence: CVSGSSYEQYF.

This clone was recorded a few times. V usage is TRBV29-1 and J usage is TRBJ2-3; 10 nucleotides align to TRBD1. This CDR3 region has 15 residues. Germline CDR1 and CDR2: SQVTM and ANQGSEA. V was clipped by 6 bases and J by 6 bases; unmatched bases: 12. CDR3 bases: TGCAGCGTGGCGAACCGGGACAGGGGTTTCGATACGCAGTATTTT. The encoded protein is CSVANRDRGFDTQYF.

V usage is TRBV23-1 and J usage is TRBJ2-3; 9 bases match TRBD1. TRBV23-1 is designated an ORF whose function remains uncertain. The CDR3 length is 15 residues. V shed 5 bases, J shed 4 bases, and the junction held 7 bases outside the gene matches. The CDR3 region is CASSGTTGGADTQYF. As DNA, the CDR3 is TGCGCCAGCAGTGGAACGACAGGGGGAGCAGATACGCAGTATTTT.

The V gene is TRBV30, the J gene TRBJ2-1, with TRBD2 as a possible D gene (6 bases). Trimming stripped 2 bases from V and 4 bases from J, with 12 bases between. From germline, CDR1 is GTSNPN and CDR2 SVGIG (reference sequence). There are 14 residues in the CDR3. DNA for the CDR3: TGTGCCTGGAGTTACGGGGGTTCGTACAATGAGCAGTTCTTC. This sequence encodes CAWSYGGSYNEQFF.

The chain links TRBV30 to TRBJ2-4; tentative D call: TRBD1 (5 bases). V gave up 0 bases and J gave up 5 bases, with 8 bases separating them. Looked up from germline, CDR1 is GTSNPN and CDR2 is SVGIG (reference sequence). This CDR3 has 13 residues. Here the CDR3 DNA reads TGTGCCTGGAGTGTAACAGGAGAAAACATTCAGTACTTC. This codes for CAWSVTGENIQYF.

This clone appeared a few times. The rearrangement joins TRBV5-4 to TRBJ2-4; no reliable D call. Germline loops: CDR1 SGHNT, CDR2 YYREEE (reference sequence). This CDR3 contains 12 residues. Trimming took 1 base from V and 6 from J, leaving 5 bases between them. CDR3: CASSLTGNIQYF. The CDR3 region has the DNA TGTGCCAGCAGCTTGACGGGAAACATTCAGTACTTC.

V gene TRBV6-5 combines with J gene TRBJ2-7; 8 positions agree with TRBD1. CDR1 is MNHEY, CDR2 SVGAGI, per germline. The CDR3 has 13 residues. J was trimmed by 2 bases and V by 6 bases; bases with no gene match: 3. CDR3 nucleotides: TGTGCCAGCAGCCGGGGACAGGCCTACGAGCAGTACTTC. Translated, it gives CASSRGQAYEQYF.